These T cell receptor beta chains were read from a single sample in a study of naive and memory T cell subsets. MiXCR, applied by TCRdb to the UMI-ligation and nested PCR reads, yields one record per CDR3 protein. Among approximately 80,000 distinct CDR3 sequences listed, about 8.2% were seen once. Sample: naive CD8+ T cells from blood. These receptors were obtained from a human donor in good health. Each CDR3 is given with its conserved first and last residue. The D gene is left open where the match is weak. Only some rows state a clone size, as once, few, many or a class for expanded clones.

CDR3: CSARDRTLRHQPQHF; DNA: TGCAGTGCTAGAGATCGCACCCTACGACATCAGCCCCAGCATTTT; size: many; D: -; V: TRBV20-1; J: TRBJ1-5
CDR3: CASGGTEIEAFF; DNA: TGTGCCAGCGGCGGGACAGAGATAGAAGCTTTCTTT; size: -; D: TRBD1; V: TRBV12-3/TRBV12-4; J: TRBJ1-1
CDR3: CASSLHRSGSSYEQYF; DNA: TGCGCCAGCAGCTTGCACAGATCGGGGAGCTCCTACGAGCAGTACTTC; size: few; D: -; V: TRBV5-1; J: TRBJ2-7
CDR3: CASSLSALNEKLFF; DNA: TGTGCCAGCAGCTTAAGCGCCTTAAATGAAAAACTGTTTTTT; size: -; D: -; V: TRBV7-9; J: TRBJ1-4
CDR3: CASMGSGGRMDTQYF; DNA: TGTGCCAGCATGGGTAGCGGGGGAAGGATGGATACGCAGTATTTT; size: -; D: TRBD2; V: TRBV9; J: TRBJ2-3
CDR3: CASSFESGQDSGSQHF; DNA: TGTGCCAGCAGTTTCGAGTCGGGACAGGACTCAGGGTCCCAGCATTTT; size: -; D: TRBD1; V: TRBV28; J: TRBJ1-5
CDR3: CASSQGSTVVSTGELFF; DNA: TGCGCCAGCAGCCAAGGATCAACAGTCGTGAGCACCGGGGAGCTGTTTTTT; size: many; D: -; V: TRBV4-1; J: TRBJ2-2
CDR3: CASSQVHGQGAYEQYF; DNA: TGCGCCAGCAGCCAAGTTCACGGACAGGGGGCCTACGAGCAGTACTTC; size: few; D: TRBD1; V: TRBV4-1; J: TRBJ2-7
CDR3: CSARDLEQGSYEQYF; DNA: TGCAGTGCTAGAGATTTAGAACAGGGATCCTACGAGCAGTACTTC; size: many; D: -; V: TRBV20-1; J: TRBJ2-7
CDR3: CASSQDRTGGIRNTEAFF; DNA: TGTGCCAGCAGCCAAGATAGGACAGGGGGCATCAGGAACACTGAAGCTTTCTTT; size: -; D: TRBD1; V: TRBV3-1; J: TRBJ1-1
CDR3: CASSILTSADTQYF; DNA: TGTGCCAGTAGTATCCTCACTAGCGCTGATACGCAGTATTTT; size: -; D: TRBD2; V: TRBV19; J: TRBJ2-3
CDR3: CASSQGAGIQPQHF; DNA: TGTGCCAGCAGTCAGGGGGCAGGGATTCAGCCCCAGCATTTT; size: -; D: TRBD1; V: TRBV11-1; J: TRBJ1-5
CDR3: CASSLTGGRDTYGYTF; DNA: TGTGCCAGCAGCTTGACAGGGGGACGAGACACCTATGGCTACACCTTC; size: many; D: TRBD1; V: TRBV5-5; J: TRBJ1-2
CDR3: CASRREGSTDTQYF; DNA: TGTGCCAGCAGGCGGGAAGGGAGCACAGATACGCAGTATTTT; size: -; D: -; V: TRBV4-2; J: TRBJ2-3
CDR3: CASLHRTNSYNEQFF; DNA: TGTGCCAGCCTCCACAGGACCAATTCCTACAATGAGCAGTTCTTC; size: -; D: -; V: TRBV6-2/TRBV6-3; J: TRBJ2-1
CDR3: CASSLTDDPYEQYF; DNA: TGTGCCAGCAGTTTAACGGACGACCCCTACGAGCAGTACTTC; size: -; D: -; V: TRBV27; J: TRBJ2-7
CDR3: CASSRGGNEQFF; DNA: TGTGCCAGCAGTAGGGGCGGGAATGAGCAGTTCTTC; size: many; D: -; V: TRBV6-5; J: TRBJ2-1
CDR3: CASSEVRFRELFF; DNA: TGTGCCAGCAGTGAAGTTAGATTCCGGGAGCTGTTTTTT; size: few; D: -; V: TRBV2; J: TRBJ2-2
CDR3: CASSADTIGTQYF; DNA: TGTGCCAGCAGCGCTGACACCATAGGGACCCAGTACTTC; size: -; D: -; V: TRBV7-9; J: TRBJ2-5
CDR3: CSVEGSTEAFF; DNA: TGCAGCGTTGAAGGTTCGACAGAAGCTTTCTTT; size: many; D: -; V: TRBV29-1; J: TRBJ1-1
CDR3: CASSDGTSGSDEQFF; DNA: TGTGCCAGCAGTGACGGGACTAGCGGGAGCGATGAGCAGTTCTTC; size: -; D: TRBD2; V: TRBV12-3/TRBV12-4; J: TRBJ2-1
CDR3: CAWSVGDSGTDTQYF; DNA: TGTGCCTGGAGTGTAGGCGATAGCGGCACAGATACGCAGTATTTT; size: -; D: -; V: TRBV30; J: TRBJ2-3
CDR3: CASRREFYNEQFF; DNA: TGTGCCAGCAGGCGGGAATTTTACAATGAGCAGTTCTTC; size: few; D: -; V: TRBV5-6; J: TRBJ2-1
CDR3: CSGAPKRALTDTQYF; DNA: TGCAGCGGAGCCCCTAAGCGGGCGCTCACAGATACGCAGTATTTT; size: many; D: -; V: TRBV29-1; J: TRBJ2-3
CDR3: CASSPQVSGGSYNEQFF; DNA: TGCGCCAGCAGCCCGCAGGTTAGCGGGGGCTCCTACAATGAGCAGTTCTTC; size: few; D: TRBD2; V: TRBV4-3; J: TRBJ2-1
CDR3: CARTIYGYTF; DNA: TGTGCCAGGACTATCTATGGCTACACCTTC; size: many; D: -; V: TRBV6-8; J: TRBJ1-2
CDR3: CATSEGSSDTQYF; DNA: TGTGCCACCAGTGAAGGTAGCTCAGATACGCAGTATTTT; size: -; D: -; V: TRBV24-1; J: TRBJ2-3
CDR3: CASTPRAVINQPQHF; DNA: TGTGCCAGTACCCCCAGGGCCGTTATCAATCAGCCCCAGCATTTT; size: few; D: -; V: TRBV19; J: TRBJ1-5
CDR3: CASSVGVEQFF; DNA: TGTGCCAGCAGCGTAGGAGTTGAGCAGTTCTTC; size: many; D: -; V: TRBV9; J: TRBJ2-1
CDR3: CASSPTTTSGRRGTQYF; DNA: TGTGCCAGCAGCCCGACCACGACTAGCGGGAGGAGGGGGACCCAGTACTTC; size: many; D: TRBD2; V: TRBV7-9; J: TRBJ2-5
CDR3: CATSREYRGQGDNQPQHF; DNA: TGTGCCACCAGCAGGGAATACCGGGGGCAGGGGGACAATCAGCCCCAGCATTTT; size: many; D: TRBD1; V: TRBV15; J: TRBJ1-5
CDR3: CSVAGLAGPSRSYNEQFF; DNA: TGCAGCGTTGCGGGACTAGCGGGCCCGAGCAGATCCTACAATGAGCAGTTCTTC; size: many; D: TRBD2; V: TRBV29-1; J: TRBJ2-1
CDR3: CASRVLAANTGELFF; DNA: TGTGCCAGCAGAGTACTAGCGGCCAACACCGGGGAGCTGTTTTTT; size: -; D: TRBD2; V: TRBV6-2/TRBV6-3; J: TRBJ2-2
CDR3: CSAVPPNTEAFF; DNA: TGCAGCGCAGTCCCACCGAACACTGAAGCTTTCTTT; size: many; D: -; V: TRBV29-1; J: TRBJ1-1
CDR3: CASSPSGTGPYEQYF; DNA: TGCGCCAGCAGCCCGTCCGGGACAGGGCCCTACGAGCAGTACTTC; size: many; D: TRBD1; V: TRBV4-1; J: TRBJ2-7
CDR3: CASSPTRGDHQETQYF; DNA: TGTGCCAGCAGCCCTACCAGGGGAGATCACCAAGAGACCCAGTACTTC; size: -; D: -; V: TRBV4-2; J: TRBJ2-5
CDR3: CASSLHTSGRSPYNEQFF; DNA: TGCGCCAGCAGCTTGCACACTAGCGGGAGGTCACCGTACAATGAGCAGTTCTTC; size: few; D: TRBD2; V: TRBV5-1; J: TRBJ2-1
CDR3: CASSHTRGRPAGSSTDTQYF; DNA: TGTGCCAGCAGCCACACGAGGGGGCGGCCAGCGGGATCTAGCACAGATACGCAGTATTTT; size: -; D: -; V: TRBV7-9; J: TRBJ2-3
CDR3: CATSRDRRVHEETQYF; DNA: TGTGCCACCAGCAGAGATCGCAGGGTACATGAAGAGACCCAGTACTTC; size: -; D: -; V: TRBV15; J: TRBJ2-5
CDR3: CASSQDPQSQNIQYF; DNA: TGTGCCAGCAGCCAAGATCCCCAGAGCCAAAACATTCAGTACTTC; size: -; D: -; V: TRBV3-1; J: TRBJ2-4
CDR3: CASSLAGDGEAFF; DNA: TGTGCCAGCAGCTTAGCGGGCGATGGGGAAGCTTTCTTT; size: few; D: -; V: TRBV7-6; J: TRBJ1-1
CDR3: CASSFTGLALPNEQFF; DNA: TGTGCCAGCAGCTTTACGGGACTAGCGTTACCCAATGAGCAGTTCTTC; size: -; D: TRBD2; V: TRBV11-1; J: TRBJ2-1
CDR3: CASSLGRSRADTQYF; DNA: TGTGCCAGCAGCTTAGGTAGATCTCGGGCAGATACGCAGTATTTT; size: -; D: -; V: TRBV11-2; J: TRBJ2-3
CDR3: CASSLSVLNNEQFF; DNA: TGTGCCAGCAGTTTATCGGTTCTGAACAATGAGCAGTTCTTC; size: -; D: -; V: TRBV27; J: TRBJ2-1
CDR3: CASSLRVGSGYEQYF; DNA: TGCGCCAGCAGCTTGAGGGTGGGGTCTGGCTACGAGCAGTACTTC; size: few; D: -; V: TRBV5-1; J: TRBJ2-7
CDR3: CASSFLVRGEDTEAFF; DNA: TGTGCCAGCAGCTTCCTAGTAAGGGGCGAGGACACTGAAGCTTTCTTT; size: -; D: -; V: TRBV9; J: TRBJ1-1
CDR3: CASLGPDTDTQYF; DNA: TGCGCCAGCCTTGGCCCGGACACAGATACGCAGTATTTT; size: few; D: -; V: TRBV5-1; J: TRBJ2-3
CDR3: CASSQDRGARSYTF; DNA: TGTGCCAGCAGCCAAGATCGCGGGGCTAGGAGCTACACCTTC; size: few; D: -; V: TRBV3-1; J: TRBJ1-2
CDR3: CASTGQGDPGRRELFF; DNA: TGTGCCAGCACAGGACAGGGGGACCCAGGGAGGAGAGAGCTGTTTTTT; size: few; D: TRBD1; V: TRBV5-5; J: TRBJ2-2
CDR3: CASSSTGTQPQHF; DNA: TGCGCCAGCAGCTCGACAGGGACCCAGCCCCAGCATTTT; size: -; D: TRBD1; V: TRBV5-1; J: TRBJ1-5
CDR3: CASSEAGLAGEQTQYF; DNA: TGTGCCAGCAGCGAAGCCGGACTAGCGGGAGAGCAGACCCAGTACTTC; size: -; D: TRBD2; V: TRBV14; J: TRBJ2-5
CDR3: CASIFTDREETQYF; DNA: TGTGCCAGCATTTTCACGGACAGGGAAGAGACCCAGTACTTC; size: few; D: TRBD1; V: TRBV6-1; J: TRBJ2-5
CDR3: CASSDTRDRRTDTQYF; DNA: TGTGCCAGCAGTGACACCCGGGACAGACGCACAGATACGCAGTATTTT; size: -; D: TRBD1; V: TRBV25-1; J: TRBJ2-3
CDR3: CSVENGVSTDTQYF; DNA: TGCAGCGTTGAGAACGGGGTCAGCACAGATACGCAGTATTTT; size: many; D: -; V: TRBV29-1; J: TRBJ2-3
CDR3: CASGHRLAGNSTDTQYF; DNA: TGCGCCAGCGGCCACCGACTAGCGGGGAATAGCACAGATACGCAGTATTTT; size: -; D: TRBD2; V: TRBV10-2; J: TRBJ2-3